Each of the 28 T cell receptor beta chains below was sequenced from the same sample in a study of CD8 T cells in Susac syndrome. Random hexamers served to reverse transcribe roughly 0.45 to 1 ug RNA. TCRdb reprocessed the immunoSEQ multiplex PCR reads via MiXCR and lists one record per CDR3 protein. Among over 150,000 distinct CDR3 sequences, just under 95% were seen once, and the ten largest hold 0.09% to 0.1%. The sequenced material came from CD4+ T cells from PBMCs. Source of these receptors: a human donor with Susac syndrome.

The chain uses TRBV29-1 and TRBJ1-1; the D gene is possibly TRBD1 (5 bases). This CDR3 comprises 13 residues. The germline CDR1 and CDR2 sequences are SQVTM and ANQGSEA. V shed 3 bases and J shed 3 bases, with 11 bases lying between them. CDR3 sequence reads: CSVDTGGDTEAFF. CDR3 nucleotide sequence: TGCAGCGTTGATACTGGGGGAGACACTGAAGCTTTCTTT.

V and J are TRBV9 and TRBJ2-7; D is tentatively TRBD1 or TRBD2 (5 bases each). Trimming stripped 4 bases from V and 2 bases from J, with 19 bases between. This CDR3 contains 16 residues. Germline CDR1 SGDLS, CDR2 YYNGEE. CDR3 residues: CASSRDPGTTPYEQYF. The CDR3 coding sequence is TGTGCCAGCAGCAGAGACCCCGGGACCACCCCCTACGAGCAGTACTTC.

The rearrangement links TRBV18 to TRBJ2-7, with 8 bases lining up with TRBD1. Germline CDR1 reads KGHSH; CDR2 reads LQKENI. CDR3 length: 17 amino acids. V was clipped by 0 bases and J by 4 bases; unmatched bases: 11. This chain's CDR3 is CASSPPTSGGAAYEQYF. Written as DNA, the CDR3 is TGTGCCAGCTCACCACCTACTTCAGGGGGCGCGGCGTACGAGCAGTACTTC.

This rearrangement joins TRBV7-9 to TRBJ2-7; tentatively, D is TRBD1 (6 bases). This CDR3 has 16 residues. The germline V gene encodes CDR1 SEHNR and CDR2 FQNEAQ (reference sequence). Trimming took off 6 bases at V and 3 bases at J, with 21 bases between the two ends. The CDR3 DNA reads as TGTGCCAGCAGTCCCATCTCCGGGACACCTTACTACGAGCAGTACTTC. Residues: CASSPISGTPYYEQYF.

This chain joins TRBV20-1 and TRBJ1-1; maybe TRBD1 (5 bases). This CDR3 contains 13 residues. Germline lookup yields CDR1 DFQATT and CDR2 SNEGSKA (reference sequence). V gave up 5 bases and J gave up 3 bases, with 13 bases separating them. CDR3 bases: TGCAGTGCTCCCAGGGATGGGGACACTGAAGCTTTCTTT. This translates into CSAPRDGDTEAFF.

The chain is built from TRBV20-1 and TRBJ2-1; TRBD1 matches 8 bases. The CDR3 is 17 amino acids. The germline V gene has CDR1 DFQATT and CDR2 SNEGSKA (reference sequence). The V and J ends lost 0 bases and 4 bases, in that order; junction bases with no gene match: 11. The CDR3 DNA follows: TGCAGTGCTAGAGATCCGTTCATTAGACAGGGGTACAATGAGCAGTTCTTC. Encoded protein: CSARDPFIRQGYNEQFF.

This clonotype is a singleton in its sample. The chain joins TRBV12-3 or TRBV12-4 to TRBJ1-2; 7 nucleotides line up with TRBD1. The CDR3 covers 14 residues. J gave up 2 bases and V 10 bases, and 10 bases lay outside the gene matches. Written as DNA, the CDR3 is TGTGCCATCAGGGGGACAGCGGAAAACTATGGCTACACCTTC. Its protein product is CAIRGTAENYGYTF.

The V and J genes are TRBV20-1 and TRBJ2-3; TRBD2 matches at 11 bases. Germline loops: CDR1 DFQATT, CDR2 SNEGSKA (reference sequence). J gave up 0 bases and V 5 bases, and 4 bases lay outside the gene matches. The CDR3 runs to 15 residues. The CDR3 protein is CSAELAGDSTDTQYF. The CDR3 nucleotides are TGCAGTGCTGAACTAGCGGGGGACAGCACAGATACGCAGTATTTT.

The table lists this clonotype with a count of one. The V call is TRBV20-1, the J call TRBJ2-3; tentative D call: TRBD2 (7 bases). The ends were cut back, 3 bases at V and 4 bases at J, with 23 bases in the middle. The germline gives CDR1 DFQATT, CDR2 SNEGSKA (reference sequence). This CDR3 is 17 amino acids long. CDR3: CSARRVGGGLAADTQYF. CDR3 in DNA: TGCAGTGCTAGGAGGGTGGGCGGGGGCCTTGCCGCAGATACGCAGTATTTT.

The chain uses TRBV28 and TRBJ2-7; 10 positions match TRBD1. Germline loops: CDR1 MDHEN, CDR2 SYDVKM. The ends lost 9 bases at V and 2 bases at J; junction bases unmatched: 1. The CDR3 contains 12 residues. The chain's CDR3 is CASGTGAYEQYF. DNA of the CDR3: TGTGCCAGTGGGACAGGGGCCTACGAGCAGTACTTC.

The rearrangement uses TRBV28 and TRBJ2-4; unclear D gene. Germline lookup yields CDR1 MDHEN and CDR2 SYDVKM. The CDR3 is made up of 13 amino acids. V was shortened by 7 bases and J by 3 bases, with 10 bases between the two germline ends. CDR3 in amino acids: CASTISDKNIQYF. Here the CDR3 DNA reads TGTGCCAGCACTATTTCAGACAAAAACATTCAGTACTTC.

The chain uses TRBV5-1 and TRBJ2-3; a possible D gene is TRBD2 (6 bases). V gave up 4 bases and J gave up 0 bases, with 21 bases separating them. The CDR3 is made up of 18 amino acids. CDR1 is SGHRS and CDR2 is YFSETQ in the germline V gene. Here the CDR3 reads CASSPPVTSSASTDTQYF. The CDR3 bases are TGCGCCAGCAGCCCCCCCGTTACTAGCAGTGCTAGCACAGATACGCAGTATTTT.

This rearrangement joins TRBV5-1 to TRBJ2-1; D might be TRBD1 or TRBD2, each matching 5 bases. The germline V and J ends were trimmed by 4 bases and 12 bases, with 20 bases remaining between them. The germline V gene encodes CDR1 SGHRS and CDR2 YFSETQ. CDR3 size: 14 residues. Written as DNA, the CDR3 is TGCGCCAGCAGCCCAGGGACCGTCGGATCGGGGCAGTTCTTC. It codes for CASSPGTVGSGQFF.

V is TRBV5-1 and J is TRBJ2-3; D possibly corresponds to TRBD1 (6 bases). This CDR3 is 15 amino acids long. Germline CDR1 and CDR2: SGHRS and YFSETQ. V gave up 4 bases and J gave up 2 bases, with 14 bases separating them. DNA for the CDR3: TGCGCCAGCAGCCCACGGGACACATCCACAGATACGCAGTATTTT. Encoded protein: CASSPRDTSTDTQYF.

This clonotype showed up just once. The V call is TRBV11-2, the J call TRBJ2-2, with a possible D match to TRBD2 (6 bases). Trimming removed 3 bases at V and 4 bases at J, with 15 bases between. CDR3 length: 16 amino acids. Germline V gives CDR1 SGHAT, CDR2 FQNNGV. CDR3 sequence reads: CASSFSGSELTGELFF. DNA of the CDR3: TGTGCCAGCAGCTTTAGCGGCTCAGAGCTCACCGGGGAGCTGTTTTTT. The full variable domain, rest sourced from reference TRBV11-2 and TRBJ2-2, is EAGVAQSPRYKIIEKRQSVAFWCNPISGHATLYWYQQILGQGPKLLIQFQNNGVVDDSQLPKDRFSAERLKGVDSTLKIQPAKLEDSAVYLCASSFSGSELTGELFFGEGSRLTVL.

V is TRBV6-6 and J is TRBJ2-1, with unresolved D. In germline, CDR1 is MNHNY, CDR2 SVGAGI (reference sequence). The CDR3 is 11 amino acids. V lost 2 bases and J 10 bases, leaving 6 bases between the germline ends. The CDR3 sequence: CASSYAGEQFF. Written as DNA, the CDR3 is TGTGCCAGCAGTTACGCTGGAGAGCAGTTCTTC.

This sequence joins TRBV24-1 and TRBJ2-5, with 10 bases lining up with TRBD1. The germline V gene encodes CDR1 KGHDR and CDR2 SFDVKD. Germline trimming cut 4 bases from V and 3 bases from J; bases unmatched to any gene: 7. The CDR3 extends over 16 amino acids. CDR3 sequence reads: CATSDTRTGGEETQYF. Written as DNA, the CDR3 is TGTGCCACCAGTGACACACGGACAGGGGGAGAAGAGACCCAGTACTTC.

This chain links TRBV2 with TRBJ2-1, with 10 bases identical to TRBD2. The CDR3 totals 16 residues. Germline V gene lookup returns CDR1 SNHLY and CDR2 FYNNEI. The V and J ends lost 1 base and 10 bases, in that order; junction bases with no gene match: 10. CDR3 DNA sequence: TGTGCCAGCAGTGAAGGCCCAGCGGGGGGGCCTTGGGAGCAGTTCTTC. Translated, it gives CASSEGPAGGPWEQFF.

This chain joins TRBV3-1 and TRBJ2-7, with a weak D call TRBD1 (6 bases). The germline V gene has CDR1 LGHDT and CDR2 YNNKEL (reference sequence). Trimming left V 5 bases short and J 3 bases short, with 14 bases between. The CDR3 totals 14 residues. The CDR3: CASSSPGESYEQYF. CDR3 sequence (DNA): TGTGCCAGCAGCTCCCCAGGGGAGAGCTACGAGCAGTACTTC.

The chain employs TRBV2 and TRBJ1-1, with D perhaps matching TRBD1 (6 bases). Germline V gene lookup returns CDR1 SNHLY and CDR2 FYNNEI. Trimming took 3 bases from V and 1 from J, leaving 6 bases between them. This CDR3 has 13 amino acids. The DNA for the CDR3 is TGTGCCAGCAGTGAGACAGGGAACACTGAAGCTTTCTTT. It specifies CASSETGNTEAFF.

The CDR3, as DNA: TGCAGTGCTATATCAGGGGCCGCCAATCAGCCCCAGCATTTT. Encoded protein: CSAISGAANQPQHF. J is TRBJ1-5 and V is TRBV20-1, with D possibly matching TRBD1 (6 bases). Trimming removed 4 bases at V and 3 bases at J, with 13 bases between. Germline V lookup: CDR1 DFQATT, CDR2 SNEGSKA (reference sequence). The CDR3 has 14 amino acids.

This clonotype was recorded only once. The rearrangement joins TRBV30 to TRBJ1-1; a possible D gene is TRBD1 (5 bases). The germline CDR1 and CDR2 sequences are GTSNPN and SVGIG (reference sequence). Between the trimmed V and J ends, which lost 0 bases and 3 bases, there was a span of 11 bases. The CDR3 runs 14 residues. CDR3 DNA sequence: TGTGCCTGGAGTGTAAGGGGCAGATACACTGAAGCTTTCTTT. As protein: CAWSVRGRYTEAFF. The whole variable domain, remainder taken from reference TRBV30 and TRBJ1-1, is SQTIHQWPATLVQPVGSPLSLECTVEGTSNPNLYWYRQAAGRGLQLLFYSVGIGQISSEVPQNLSASRPQDRQFILSSKKLLLSDSGFYLCAWSVRGRYTEAFFGQGTRLTVV.

The chain links TRBV14 to TRBJ1-5, with D tentatively TRBD1 (5 bases). V was shortened by 1 base and J by 5 bases, with 9 bases between the two germline ends. The CDR3 is made up of 14 amino acids. CDR1 and CDR2 from the germline V gene are SGHDN and FVKESK. Written as DNA, the CDR3 is TGTGCCAGCAGCCAAGCAGGGAGGGATCAGCCCCAGCATTTT. Translated: CASSQAGRDQPQHF.

J is TRBJ2-7 and V is TRBV27; TRBD2 aligns across 14 bases. Germline loops: CDR1 MNHEY, CDR2 SMNVEV (reference sequence). The length of the CDR3 is 16 residues. The V segment lost 5 bases and the J segment 2 bases; nucleotides outside the gene matches: 5. The CDR3 spells CASSRRTSGRTYEQYF. The CDR3, as DNA: TGTGCCAGCAGTCGACGGACTAGCGGGAGGACCTACGAGCAGTACTTC.

The rearrangement links TRBV20-1 to TRBJ2-7; 8 bases map to TRBD1. The germline CDR1 and CDR2 sequences are DFQATT and SNEGSKA (reference sequence). The ends lost 4 bases at V and 5 bases at J; junction bases unmatched: 10. The CDR3 loop spans 14 amino acids. The CDR3 DNA is TGCAGTGCTAAAGTGACAGGGGAGATCCACGAGCAGTACTTC. The encoded protein is CSAKVTGEIHEQYF.

This chain joins TRBV5-5 and TRBJ1-1; D call uncertain. The CDR3 consists of 13 residues. Germline CDR1 and CDR2: SGHKS and YYEKEE (reference sequence). Trimming shortened V by 10 bases and J by 0 bases, and 13 bases separated the two germline ends. The CDR3 bases are TGTGCCGGTCAATGGGAATTGAACACTGAAGCTTTCTTT. Residues: CAGQWELNTEAFF. The full variable domain, rest sourced from reference TRBV5-5 and TRBJ1-1, is DAGVTQSPTHLIKTRGQQVTLRCSPISGHKSVSWYQQVLGQGPQFIFQYYEKEERGRGNFPDRFSARQFPNYSSELNVNALLLGDSALYLCAGQWELNTEAFFGQGTRLTVV.

The chain carries TRBV6-6 and TRBJ1-1; D is unresolved. This CDR3 spans 13 amino acids. V was clipped by 6 bases and J by 2 bases, with 10 bases between them. From germline, CDR1 is MNHNY and CDR2 SVGAGI (reference sequence). Here the CDR3 DNA reads TGTGCCAGCAGACCCGATGATAACACTGAAGCTTTCTTT. Residues: CASRPDDNTEAFF.

This clonotype appeared once. The chain joins TRBV4-2 to TRBJ2-5; 10 positions agree with TRBD2. Trimming at V came to 1 base and at J to 4 bases, leaving 9 bases not matched to a gene. The germline V gene has CDR1 LGHNA and CDR2 YNFKEQ. CDR3 length: 17 amino acids. The CDR3 coding sequence is TGTGCCAGCAGCCAAGGGTCTAGCGGGGGCACTGGAGAGACCCAGTACTTC. This sequence encodes CASSQGSSGGTGETQYF.